Described below is a single T cell receptor beta chain sequence and its context. Its antigen is still unknown. No clone much larger than this one lies a single base away; base qualities are absent. Using the deep immunoSEQ assay, TCR CDR3 regions were amplified from genomic DNA by multiplex PCR. Extracted genomic DNA from each cell subset was distributed evenly across all wells of several immunoSEQ 96-well plates, and each plate was treated as a replicate. For sorted subsets, approximately 210 ng of genomic DNA, equivalent to roughly 33,000 T cell genomes, went into each replicate PCR. Purified libraries were quantified with a Qubit 3.0 fluorometer, sized on a Bioanalyzer 2100, and re-quantified with the KAPA Library Quantification kit. Each immunoSEQ 96-well plate was sequenced on its own single-read 150-cycle Illumina NextSeq 550 flow cell. The study's own analysis went as follows. The immunoSEQ output contained only junctional sequences without quality scores, so filtering could not match that applied to full-length reads. To assign V/J genes and CDR3, sequences were annotated against IMGT germline references using PyIR, a Python wrapper for IgBLAST v1.9. Reads were filtered out if the reads had weak V/J assignments (E-value above 1e-6), no CDR3, stop codons, out-of-frame junctions, or ambiguous translated residues. V3J clonotypes were defined as sequences sharing the same inferred V gene, J gene, and CDR3 amino acid sequence. The percentage overlap between two repertoires was calculated by dividing the number of shared unique clonotypes by the size of the smaller repertoire. Richness of each repertoire was evaluated using RTK rarefaction, the Chao1 estimator, and Recon v2.1 estimates of unobserved clonotypes. Generation probabilities were computed with OLGA for all TCRbeta clonotypes obtained by the gDNA method from a few donors. The table was pulled from immuneACCESS by TCRdb, which kept in-frame rearrangements only. Such tables lose some clones; where checked, under half of the loss comes from unresolved V genes, and the rest has no known cause. The DNA was the basis for D and trimming; V, J and clone size are from that table. This sample comprises about 730,000 clones, just under 75% of them detected only once. About 1.8% of the sample belongs to the ten largest clones.

This sample is drawn from a study of shared clonotypes between healthy human individuals (dated by TCRdb to the early 2020s). For the wider study: The cohort comprised a couple of women and a few men aged 18 to 49 years. Per donor, three plates each were used for CD4 naive and CD4 memory, two for CD8 naive, and one for CD8 memory. Blood TCR repertoires of about five healthy adults were deeply sequenced to estimate repertoire size and the extent of clonotype sharing between individuals. Different laboratories and diverse techniques were used to prepare libraries and sequence TCR repertoires, to increase sequencing depth and limit assay-specific biases. Leukapheresis yielded between about 0.9 and 8.9 billion PBMCs per donor. The paper as a whole reports these results and caveats: Based on pairwise subsampling, the degree of clonotype sharing among donors was expected to be affected by sequencing depth. Only blood was sampled, and tissue TCR repertoires likely differ from those in blood. The small number of donors limited the genetic and exposure-history diversity represented. Naive subsets generally had larger estimated clonotype richness than memory subsets did. Clonotypes shared by all four sorted-subset donors showed higher generation probabilities than non-shared clonotypes. Roughly 5.2% of naive CD4, around 3.5% of naive CD8, approximately 2% of memory CD4, and roughly 0.4% of memory CD8 clonotypes were shared across several donors. Incomplete sequencing was indicated by rarefaction of sorted-subset datasets, despite the large sequencing depth.

Donors were healthy HIV-negative adults with no recently reported acute infections or vaccinations. All donors were Caucasian adults living in Nashville, Tennessee, USA. CD4+ T cells were enriched through magnetic negative selection, after which naive cells were positively selected on CD45RA and the remaining negative fraction served as the memory subset. After blood collection by leukapheresis, PBMCs were isolated using Ficoll-Histopaque density gradient centrifugation and then cryopreserved in the vapor phase of liquid nitrogen. Analytical flow cytometry was used to check the purity and quantity of every magnetically sorted T cell population. Each sorted fraction had its genomic DNA isolated and then quantified by UV absorbance on a Nanodrop 2000c. Including the terminal cysteine and phenylalanine, the CDR3 comprises 15 residues. This entry keeps only the CDR3 DNA: 45 bases, framed from base 1. V drops 4 bases and J drops 6 bases, leaving 16 bases in between. As encoded in the germline V gene, CDR1 is SGHVS while CDR2 is FQNEAQ.

The sequence was obtained from a woman aged 25 to 39 in good health. The rearranged chain carries TRBV7-8 and TRBJ2-1; a tentative D match to TRBD2 spans 6 bases. Sequences were obtained from memory CD4+ T cells sorted from blood. The cell subset or site label, as the study defines it: CD45RA-negative fraction. The CDR3 region: CASSSLPGEGNEQFF. The DNA reads as follows: TGTGCCAGCAGCTCCCTTCCGGGAGAGGGCAATGAGCAGTTCTTC.